These T cell receptor beta chains were read from a single sample in a study of immune evolution from preneoplasia to lung adenocarcinoma. The data were produced by immunoSEQ multiplex PCR, yet TCRdb's version contains in-frame clones alone and is incomplete. In the table there are 9,500 to 15,000 clones, over 75% of which are singletons. Source material: FFPE tissue from an adenomatous hyperplasia lung lesion. These receptor sequences come from a person aged 50-75 years with lung adenocarcinoma. Each CDR3 is given with its conserved first and last residue. D genes are given only for firm matches. Some rows have no size entry. The others give once, few or many, or a class for an expanded clone.

v_gene: TRBV30
j_gene: TRBJ1-1
abundance: .
len: 13
d_gene: TRBD1
CDR3aa: CAWTKEGAGKAFF
CDR3nt: TGTGCCTGGACCAAGGAGGGGGCAGGGAAAGCTTTCTTT

v_gene: TRBV5-6
j_gene: TRBJ2-3
abundance: .
len: 15
d_gene: .
CDR3aa: CASSPSFSSTDTQYF
CDR3nt: TGTGCCAGCAGCCCTAGCTTTAGTAGCACAGATACGCAGTATTTT

v_gene: TRBV18
j_gene: TRBJ1-5
abundance: .
len: 14
d_gene: .
CDR3aa: CASSPSSGGEPQHF
CDR3nt: TGTGCCAGCTCACCCTCCTCGGGAGGGGAGCCCCAGCATTTT

v_gene: TRBV5-4
j_gene: TRBJ2-1
abundance: .
len: 15
d_gene: TRBD1
CDR3aa: CASSVKTGLVLEQFF
CDR3nt: TGTGCCAGCAGCGTCAAGACAGGGCTTGTTCTAGAGCAGTTCTTC

v_gene: TRBV7-2
j_gene: TRBJ2-3
abundance: .
len: 15
d_gene: .
CDR3aa: CASSLDRQPGDTQYF
CDR3nt: TGTGCCAGCAGCTTAGACAGGCAGCCCGGGGATACGCAGTATTTT

v_gene: TRBV7-3
j_gene: TRBJ2-7
abundance: .
len: 14
d_gene: TRBD2
CDR3aa: CASSRSGDSDEQYF
CDR3nt: TGTGCCAGCAGCCGAAGCGGGGATTCCGACGAGCAGTACTTC

v_gene: TRBV6-1
j_gene: TRBJ2-1
abundance: .
len: 15
d_gene: .
CDR3aa: CASRLAVLSYNEQFF
CDR3nt: TGTGCCAGCAGATTAGCGGTTCTTTCCTACAATGAGCAGTTCTTC

v_gene: TRBV6-5
j_gene: TRBJ1-1
abundance: .
len: 14
d_gene: TRBD1
CDR3aa: CASSRQGMNTEAFF
CDR3nt: TGTGCCAGCAGTCGACAGGGGATGAACACTGAAGCTTTCTTT

v_gene: TRBV6-6
j_gene: TRBJ2-5
abundance: .
len: 14
d_gene: .
CDR3aa: CASGEGVMKETQYF
CDR3nt: TGTGCCAGCGGGGAGGGGGTAATGAAAGAGACCCAGTACTTC

v_gene: TRBV19
j_gene: TRBJ2-7
abundance: .
len: 11
d_gene: .
CDR3aa: CASSITSEQYF
CDR3nt: TGTGCCAGTAGTATAACCTCCGAGCAGTACTTC

v_gene: TRBV4-2
j_gene: TRBJ2-7
abundance: .
len: 13
d_gene: TRBD1
CDR3aa: CASSQDRVYEQYF
CDR3nt: TGTGCCAGCAGCCAGGACAGGGTCTACGAGCAGTACTTC

v_gene: TRBV30
j_gene: TRBJ1-2
abundance: .
len: 13
d_gene: TRBD1
CDR3aa: CAWNLGQGRGYTF
CDR3nt: TGTGCCTGGAACCTCGGACAGGGACGCGGCTACACCTTC

v_gene: TRBV7-9
j_gene: TRBJ1-1
abundance: .
len: 13
d_gene: .
CDR3aa: CASSLDWLDEAFF
CDR3nt: TGTGCCAGCAGCTTAGATTGGCTGGATGAAGCTTTCTTT

v_gene: TRBV19
j_gene: TRBJ2-4
abundance: .
len: 17
d_gene: TRBD2
CDR3aa: CASSSPGGRGAKNIQYF
CDR3nt: TGTGCCAGTAGTTCACCTGGCGGGAGGGGGGCCAAAAACATTCAGTACTTC

v_gene: TRBV11-2
j_gene: TRBJ1-5
abundance: .
len: 13
d_gene: .
CDR3aa: CASSLGSFKPQHF
CDR3nt: TGTGCCAGCAGCTTAGGGAGTTTCAAGCCCCAGCATTTT

v_gene: TRBV12-5
j_gene: TRBJ2-6
abundance: .
len: 18
d_gene: .
CDR3aa: CASGLVRPRGSGANVLTF
CDR3nt: TGTGCTAGTGGTTTGGTACGCCCCCGGGGATCTGGGGCCAACGTCCTGACTTTC

v_gene: TRBV5-6
j_gene: TRBJ1-1
abundance: .
len: 12
d_gene: .
CDR3aa: CASSFGRTEAFF
CDR3nt: TGTGCCAGCAGCTTCGGACGAACTGAAGCTTTCTTT

v_gene: TRBV7-9
j_gene: TRBJ2-5
abundance: .
len: 13
d_gene: .
CDR3aa: CASSPSLQETQYF
CDR3nt: TGTGCCAGCAGCCCCAGCCTCCAAGAGACCCAGTACTTC

v_gene: TRBV28
j_gene: TRBJ1-1
abundance: .
len: 14
d_gene: .
CDR3aa: CASSPGRGNTEAFF
CDR3nt: TGTGCCAGCAGCCCGGGACGGGGGAACACTGAAGCTTTCTTT

v_gene: TRBV7-3
j_gene: TRBJ2-7
abundance: .
len: 14
d_gene: .
CDR3aa: CASSLESGPYEQYF
CDR3nt: TGTGCCAGCAGCTTAGAGTCGGGCCCCTACGAGCAGTACTTC

v_gene: TRBV4-1
j_gene: TRBJ1-6
abundance: .
len: 16
d_gene: .
CDR3aa: CASSQGGVRGNSPLHF
CDR3nt: TGCGCCAGCAGCCAAGGAGGGGTTCGAGGGAATTCACCCCTCCACTTT

v_gene: TRBV11-1
j_gene: TRBJ2-7
abundance: .
len: 14
d_gene: .
CDR3aa: CASSLDRPDIEQYF
CDR3nt: TGTGCCAGCAGCTTGGACCGCCCCGATATCGAGCAGTACTTC

v_gene: TRBV28
j_gene: TRBJ2-7
abundance: .
len: 15
d_gene: .
CDR3aa: CASSPPRGRGYEQYF
CDR3nt: TGTGCCAGCAGTCCCCCCCGAGGGAGAGGTTACGAGCAGTACTTC

v_gene: TRBV6-6
j_gene: TRBJ2-7
abundance: .
len: 12
d_gene: .
CDR3aa: CASRSQVVVQYF
CDR3nt: TGTGCCAGCAGATCCCAGGTTGTGGTGCAGTACTTC

v_gene: TRBV30
j_gene: TRBJ1-1
abundance: .
len: 12
d_gene: .
CDR3aa: CAWSTQVTEAFF
CDR3nt: TGTGCCTGGAGTACACAGGTCACTGAAGCTTTCTTT

v_gene: TRBV10-3
j_gene: TRBJ2-1
abundance: .
len: 13
d_gene: TRBD1
CDR3aa: CAIIGTESNEQFF
CDR3nt: TGTGCCATCATCGGGACAGAGAGCAATGAGCAGTTCTTC

v_gene: TRBV12-5
j_gene: TRBJ2-7
abundance: large
len: 13
d_gene: .
CDR3aa: CASGLDTLREQYF
CDR3nt: TGTGCTAGTGGTTTGGACACCCTTCGGGAGCAGTACTTC

v_gene: TRBV6-1
j_gene: TRBJ2-7
abundance: .
len: 15
d_gene: .
CDR3aa: CASSGSGTRLWEQYF
CDR3nt: TGTGCCAGCAGTGGGTCCGGGACCCGCCTATGGGAGCAGTACTTC

v_gene: TRBV29-1
j_gene: TRBJ2-1
abundance: .
len: 12
d_gene: TRBD1
CDR3aa: CRAGQGANEQFF
CDR3nt: TGCAGGGCGGGACAGGGGGCTAATGAGCAGTTCTTC

v_gene: TRBV18
j_gene: TRBJ1-1
abundance: few
len: 15
d_gene: .
CDR3aa: CASSPKPAQNTEAFF
CDR3nt: TGTGCCAGCTCACCCAAGCCTGCACAGAACACTGAAGCTTTCTTT

v_gene: TRBV10-3
j_gene: TRBJ2-3
abundance: .
len: 14
d_gene: .
CDR3aa: CAISERGNTDTQYF
CDR3nt: TGTGCCATCAGTGAGAGGGGGAACACAGATACGCAGTATTTT

v_gene: TRBV6-1
j_gene: TRBJ2-7
abundance: .
len: 12
d_gene: .
CDR3aa: CVSSETLSQQYF
CDR3nt: TGTGTCAGCAGTGAAACCTTATCCCAGCAGTACTTC

v_gene: TRBV5-1
j_gene: TRBJ2-1
abundance: .
len: 17
d_gene: .
CDR3aa: CASSAKTNTGTYNEQFF
CDR3nt: TGCGCCAGCAGCGCAAAGACAAATACCGGGACCTACAATGAGCAGTTCTTC

v_gene: TRBV11-3
j_gene: TRBJ1-4
abundance: .
len: 14
d_gene: .
CDR3aa: CASSLSGGDEKLFF
CDR3nt: TGTGCCAGCAGCCTCTCGGGGGGAGATGAAAAACTGTTTTTT

v_gene: TRBV7-2
j_gene: TRBJ2-7
abundance: .
len: 14
d_gene: .
CDR3aa: CASSLGSAYYEQYF
CDR3nt: TGTGCCAGCAGCTTAGGTTCTGCGTACTACGAGCAGTACTTC

v_gene: TRBV30
j_gene: TRBJ2-7
abundance: .
len: 15
d_gene: TRBD1
CDR3aa: CAWSAGGTGAYEQYF
CDR3nt: TGTGCCTGGAGTGCTGGGGGGACAGGGGCTTACGAGCAGTACTTC

v_gene: TRBV7-9
j_gene: TRBJ2-1
abundance: .
len: 15
d_gene: TRBD2
CDR3aa: CASSQRGGTNNEQFF
CDR3nt: TGTGCCAGCAGTCAGCGGGGGGGAACTAACAATGAGCAGTTCTTC

v_gene: TRBV19
j_gene: TRBJ2-3
abundance: .
len: 15
d_gene: .
CDR3aa: CASSIGRGRADTQYF
CDR3nt: TGTGCCAGTAGTATCGGCAGGGGCAGGGCAGATACGCAGTATTTT

v_gene: TRBV5-3
j_gene: TRBJ1-1
abundance: once
len: 15
d_gene: .
CDR3aa: CARSLRQVLYTEAFF
CDR3nt: TGTGCCAGAAGCTTGCGCCAGGTGCTCTACACTGAAGCTTTCTTT

v_gene: TRBV15
j_gene: TRBJ2-3
abundance: once
len: 13
d_gene: .
CDR3aa: CATSRAHRDTQYF
CDR3nt: TGTGCCACCAGCAGAGCCCATCGAGATACGCAGTATTTT

v_gene: TRBV10-1
j_gene: TRBJ1-2
abundance: .
len: 13
d_gene: TRBD1
CDR3aa: CAGGQQTNYGYTF
CDR3nt: TGCGCCGGGGGACAGCAAACTAACTATGGCTACACCTTC

v_gene: TRBV10-3
j_gene: TRBJ1-2
abundance: .
len: 13
d_gene: .
CDR3aa: CAISESMRGGYTF
CDR3nt: TGTGCCATCAGTGAGTCGATGAGGGGCGGCTACACCTTC

v_gene: TRBV6-4
j_gene: TRBJ2-1
abundance: .
len: 14
d_gene: TRBD1
CDR3aa: CASSDSTGGNEQFF
CDR3nt: TGTGCCAGCAGTGACTCGACAGGGGGCAATGAGCAGTTCTTC

v_gene: TRBV27
j_gene: TRBJ1-1
abundance: .
len: 16
d_gene: .
CDR3aa: CASTKLTGAVNTEAFF
CDR3nt: TGTGCCAGCACCAAGTTAACCGGGGCGGTGAACACTGAAGCTTTCTTT

v_gene: TRBV6-5
j_gene: TRBJ2-2
abundance: .
len: 15
d_gene: .
CDR3aa: CASLREHRLAGELFF
CDR3nt: TGTGCCAGCTTACGGGAGCATAGGTTGGCCGGGGAGCTGTTTTTT

v_gene: TRBV14
j_gene: TRBJ1-5
abundance: .
len: 13
d_gene: .
CDR3aa: CASSQHTNQPQHF
CDR3nt: TGTGCCAGCAGCCAACACACGAATCAGCCCCAGCATTTT